This T cell receptor (beta chain) was sequenced for a study of cytomegalovirus exposure and HLA in healthy donors. The protocol was immunoSEQ multiplex PCR, while the TCRdb copy is restricted to in-frame clones and leaves out a portion. The sample includes about 260,000 clones, about 92% of them seen just once. The sequencing input was PBMCs. The TCR sequence derives from a woman aged 25 to 39 in good health and CMV-seronegative.

This chain's CDR3 is CASSDGEDPDTQYF. CDR3 DNA sequence: TGTGCCAGCAGTGATGGGGAGGACCCAGATACGCAGTATTTT. The chain carries TRBV6-4 and TRBJ2-3, with a weak D call TRBD2 (6 bases). In germline, CDR1 is MRHNA, CDR2 SNTAGT. The CDR3 loop spans 14 amino acids. Trimming took off 3 bases at V and 4 bases at J, with 11 bases between the two ends.